This TCR beta chain was captured by sequencing in a study of blood T cells in healthy people across ages. Then a second PCR, running roughly 7 to 12 cycles, was carried out with a sample-barcoded 5' primer and a J-beta primer mix. Every single cDNA molecule received a tag from a template-switch adaptor with 12 random nucleotides. TCRdb reanalysed the 5' RACE reads using MiXCR and keeps one entry per CDR3 protein. The sample lists about 1.5 million distinct CDR3 sequences; roughly 43% were seen once. In germline, CDR1 is SQVTM, CDR2 ANQGSEA. Trimming removed 3 bases at V and 5 bases at J, with 10 bases between. The CDR3 loop spans 12 amino acids. Donors gave approximately 9.9 milliliters of peripheral blood apiece.

Sequencing was performed on blood. This clonotype was sampled from a woman younger than 35 in good health. The chain recombines TRBV29-1 with TRBJ1-1; possible D gene TRBD1, 5 bases. The CDR3 sequence is CSVEVGETEAFF. The CDR3 coding sequence is TGCAGCGTTGAGGTGGGGGAGACTGAAGCTTTCTTT.